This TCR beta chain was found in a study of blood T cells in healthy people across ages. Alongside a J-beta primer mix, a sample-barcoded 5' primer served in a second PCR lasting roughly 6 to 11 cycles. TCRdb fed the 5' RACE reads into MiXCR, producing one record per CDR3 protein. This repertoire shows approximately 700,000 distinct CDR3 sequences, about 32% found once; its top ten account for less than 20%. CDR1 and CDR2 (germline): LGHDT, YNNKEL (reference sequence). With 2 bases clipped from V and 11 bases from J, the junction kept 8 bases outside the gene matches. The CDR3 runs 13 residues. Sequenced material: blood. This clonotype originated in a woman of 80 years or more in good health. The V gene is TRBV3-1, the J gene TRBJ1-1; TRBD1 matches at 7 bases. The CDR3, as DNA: TGTGCCAGCAGCCAAACACAGGGGTTACAGGCTTTCTTT. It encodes CASSQTQGLQAFF.